This record looks at one T cell receptor beta chain sequence and its context. The data were obtained in a study of shared clonotypes between healthy human individuals. Assay used: immunoSEQ multiplex PCR; TCRdb lists only in-frame clones, some missing. The sample lists a few million clones, approximately 95% seen once, with 0.3% to 0.4% in the top ten. CDR3 size: 15 residues. Unmatched junction bases numbered 3, after V lost 3 bases and J lost 0 bases. Germline V CDR1 and CDR2: SGHNT, YYREEE (reference sequence). The TCR comes from a man aged 18-30 years in good health. Some clones in this sample may be carry-over from other donors' samples. Sequencing was carried out using naive CD4+ T cells from PBMCs. Subset: CD45RA+ positively selected. V gene TRBV5-4 combines with J gene TRBJ1-5, with 7 bases aligning to TRBD1. In DNA form, the CDR3 reads TGTGCCAGCAGCTCTGGGACAGATAGCAATCAGCCCCAGCATTTT. It is translated as CASSSGTDSNQPQHF.